Here is one T cell receptor beta chain with its context. Peripheral blood came from all dose cohorts at three timepoints. TCRdb's copy holds only in-frame clones and misses some; the assay was immunoSEQ multiplex PCR. The sample has over 35,000 clones, more than 85% seen once. This sample is drawn from a study of OX40 agonist ivuxolimab in advanced cancers. Study background: Ivuxolimab was administered intravenously to patients at 0.01 to 10 mg/kg every 2 weeks. Dose-escalation patients were diagnosed with hepatocellular carcinoma, melanoma, renal cell cancer or head and neck cancer.

CDR1 and CDR2 from the germline V gene are SGHAT and FQNNGV. Trimming cost V 3 bases and J 7 bases; bases outside gene matches: 6. The CDR3 runs 15 residues. V gene TRBV11-2 combines with J gene TRBJ1-5; TRBD1 matches 10 bases. The sample consisted of CD4+ or CD8+ T cells sorted from blood, taken in a trial of the OX40 agonist ivuxolimab. This TCR was sampled from an adult with an advanced solid tumor such as melanoma, head and neck, liver or kidney cancer. Written as DNA, the CDR3 is TGTGCCAGCAGCTTGACGACAGGGGGCCTCCAGCCCCAGCATTTT. This encodes CASSLTTGGLQPQHF.